The sequence of this T cell receptor (beta chain) was determined in a study of PD-1 blockade in classical Hodgkin lymphoma. General study points: At baseline, newly diagnosed patients reportedly showed less TCR diversity than healthy donors. Significantly greater TCR diversity emerged by C4D1 in CD4+ cells but not CD8+ cells. Similar baseline diversity was found in complete responders and newly diagnosed patients.

As regards this clone: As yet, its antigen is unknown.

Trimming pared 1 base from V and 2 bases from J, leaving 12 bases between. This CDR3 region has 15 residues. The germline V gene has CDR1 SGHRS and CDR2 YFSETQ. Sequenced by immunoSEQ multiplex PCR; TCRdb stores in-frame clones only, minus some. This repertoire shows some 33,000 clones, about 72% found once; its top ten account for approximately 4%. The time point denotes: cycle 4 day 1 (C4D1), after around six weeks of nivolumab. Each and every patient relapsed after autologous stem cell transplantation, and patients got differing brentuximab vedotin exposure. Complete response, partial response or progressive disease was each patient's best response.

The rearrangement joins TRBV5-1 to TRBJ2-5; weak D call: TRBD2 (6 bases). The sequence was collected from a human donor with classical Hodgkin lymphoma. The sequenced sample was peripheral blood mononuclear cells (PBMCs), obtained before the fourth cycle of nivolumab. CDR3 loop: CASSLWEAGQETQYF. In DNA form, the CDR3 reads TGCGCCAGCAGCTTGTGGGAGGCGGGACAAGAGACCCAGTACTTC.